This T cell receptor beta chain was retrieved from a study of T cell responses to AZD1222 COVID-19 vaccine. Here immunoSEQ multiplex PCR was the method, and the copy in TCRdb shows in-frame clones only, minus some. The sample shows 150,000 or so clones, 90% to 95% of them seen only once. The clonotype comes from an adult in good health. This material consisted of peripheral blood, taken on day 0 of AZD1222 vaccination.

The CDR3 nucleotides read TGTGCCAGTAGGTTAGGGGTCCCTTCTAATCAGCCCCAGCATTTT. Translated: CASRLGVPSNQPQHF. This chain joins TRBV19 and TRBJ1-5; D possibly corresponds to TRBD1 (5 bases). There are 15 residues in the CDR3. Trimming took off 6 bases at V and 4 bases at J, with 16 bases between the two ends. Germline V gene data show CDR1 as LNHDA and CDR2 as SQIVND (reference sequence).